Included here is one TCR beta chain sequence, with context. Produced via immunoSEQ multiplex PCR; TCRdb's table is partial and in-frame only. The sample yields some 95,000 clones, almost 90% seen once. This entry comes from a study of control samples from healthy donors and cancer patients. The CDR3 is 15 residues long. Looked up from germline, CDR1 is SGDLS and CDR2 is YYNGEE. V was shortened by 3 bases and J by 7 bases, with 14 bases between the two germline ends. Source material: blood. The receptor comes from a man younger than 45 in good health. The chain has TRBV9 and TRBJ1-6; TRBD1 might be the D (6 bases). The CDR3 region is CASSALGQTNSPLHF. Written as DNA, the CDR3 is TGTGCCAGCAGCGCCCTTGGACAGACGAATTCACCCCTCCACTTT.